This T cell receptor beta chain was identified during a study of shared clonotypes between healthy human individuals. Findings and limits, study-wide: A reduction in generation probabilities was seen for non-shared clonotypes relative to those shared by all four donors. Among donors, the sharing of clonotypes was expected to be influenced by sequencing depth. It was observed that approximately 5% of naive CD4 clonotypes were shared across several donors.

As to this clone: Its antigen is undetermined.

The CDR3 runs 14 residues. CDR1 is ENHRY, CDR2 SYGVKD, per germline. V lost 3 bases and J 5 bases, leaving 13 bases between the germline ends. Naive CD8 cells comprised CD45RO-negative, CCR7-positively selected cells, excluding terminally differentiated effector memory CD45RA+ cells. The assay was run at deep level. The protocol was immunoSEQ multiplex PCR, while the TCRdb copy is restricted to in-frame clones and leaves out a portion. The data contain a few million clones, approximately 92% of them singletons. The sequenced sample was naive CD8+ T cells from PBMCs. The clonotype was recovered from a man between 18 and 29 years old in good health. Some clones in this sample may be carry-over from other donors' samples. The chain has TRBV10-3 and TRBJ1-1; D uncertain. The CDR3 is CAISDPGKGTEAFF. The CDR3 nucleotides are TGTGCCATCAGTGATCCAGGTAAAGGGACTGAAGCTTTCTTT.